This T cell receptor (beta chain) was sequenced for a study of response to subunit inactivated influenza vaccine. Study outcomes and limitations: Each seasonal influenza vaccination, the authors suggested, recruits few new T cells.

TCRdb re-analysed the RT-PCR reads in MiXCR, keeping a single row per CDR3 protein. The table shows some 520,000 distinct CDR3 sequences, with approximately 15% occurring only once. For this clonotype: What it recognizes is unknown.

The CDR3 consists of 15 residues. V lost 6 bases and J lost 5; bases outside the gene matches: 11. Germline V gene data show CDR1 as MNHEY and CDR2 as SVGEGT. This receptor was identified in a man aged 45-69 years who received an inactivated influenza vaccine. Sample: CD4+ T cells sorted from PBMCs, taken less than 25 months after vaccination. The chain couples TRBV6-2 or TRBV6-3 to TRBJ2-5, with TRBD2 matching 8 bases. CDR3 sequence: CASRTLGTRGETQYF. Written as DNA, the CDR3 is TGTGCCAGCAGGACCCTTGGGACTAGGGGTGAGACCCAGTACTTC.